The 32 T cell receptor beta chains listed next were all sequenced from one sample in a study of T cell responses to AZD1222 COVID-19 vaccine. Clones were read by immunoSEQ multiplex PCR, and TCRdb kept only the in-frame ones, dropping some. The table includes 150,000 to 200,000 clones, around 91% detected once. Sequencing used peripheral blood, obtained 28 days after the second AZD1222 dose. The receptors derive from an adult who received the AZD1222 COVID-19 vaccine.

The CDR3 sequence is CASRPGQSNYGYTF. As DNA, the CDR3 is TGTGCCAGCAGACCTGGACAGTCCAACTATGGCTACACCTTC. This chain connects TRBV28 to TRBJ1-2, with a possible D match to TRBD1 (6 bases). Germline V gene sequence: CDR1 MDHEN, CDR2 SYDVKM. CDR3 length: 14 residues. Trimming left V 6 bases short and J 2 bases short, with 13 bases between.

The rearrangement uses TRBV24-1 and TRBJ2-7; D uncertain. CDR3 size: 13 residues. CDR1 is KGHDR and CDR2 is SFDVKD in the germline V gene. Trimming stripped 1 base from V and 5 bases from J, with 8 bases between. DNA of the CDR3: TGTGCCACCAGTGATTTCCGGACGAACGAGCAGTACTTC. As protein: CATSDFRTNEQYF.

This chain uses TRBV7-9 with TRBJ2-3; perhaps D is TRBD1 or TRBD2 (5 bases each). CDR1 and CDR2 from the germline V gene are SEHNR and FQNEAQ (reference sequence). The CDR3 consists of 16 residues. Trimming took off 1 base at V and 5 bases at J, with 16 bases between the two ends. The CDR3 DNA is TGTGCCAGCAGCTTAGTTGGGACCCTGGCGGGAGATACGCAGTATTTT. Its protein is CASSLVGTLAGDTQYF. Full variable domain (remainder filled in from reference TRBV7-9 and TRBJ2-3): DTGVSQNPRHKITKRGQNVTFRCDPISEHNRLYWYRQTLGQGPEFLTYFQNEAQLEKSRLLSDRFSAERPKGSFSTLEIQRTEQGDSAMYLCASSLVGTLAGDTQYFGPGTRLTVL.

The chain employs TRBV5-1 and TRBJ1-2; 8 nucleotides agree with TRBD1. The CDR3 totals 16 residues. Germline lookup yields CDR1 SGHRS and CDR2 YFSETQ. V gave up 0 bases and J gave up 5 bases; unmatched junction bases: 9. The CDR3 region is CASSLGTGSVPYGYTF. CDR3 in DNA: TGCGCCAGCAGCTTGGGGACAGGGTCAGTGCCTTATGGCTACACCTTC.

There are a few counts of this clone. The chain carries TRBV19 and TRBJ2-5; the D call may be TRBD1 or TRBD2 (5 bases each). The CDR3 spans 15 residues. The germline gives CDR1 LNHDA, CDR2 SQIVND (reference sequence). Trimming stripped 10 bases from V and 1 base from J, with 19 bases between. The CDR3: CATQGTRTPQETQYF. CDR3 DNA sequence: TGTGCCACTCAAGGGACGCGCACCCCCCAAGAGACCCAGTACTTC.

The chain has TRBV19 and TRBJ1-4; a weak D match, TRBD1 (5 bases). Germline V CDR1 and CDR2: LNHDA, SQIVND (reference sequence). The CDR3 runs to 14 residues. Trimming removed 4 bases at V and 5 bases at J, with 11 bases between. CDR3 residues: CASSNQGWNEKLFF. For the CDR3, the DNA is TGTGCCAGTAGTAATCAGGGCTGGAATGAAAAACTGTTTTTT. The full variable domain, with the rest looked up from reference TRBV19 and TRBJ1-4, is DGGITQSPKYLFRKEGQNVTLSCEQNLNHDAMYWYRQDPGQGLRLIYYSQIVNDFQKGDIAEGYSVSREKKESFPLTVTSAQKNPTAFYLCASSNQGWNEKLFFGSGTQLSVL.

V and J are TRBV6-1 and TRBJ1-2; the match to TRBD1 covers 7 bases. J gave up 1 base and V 6 bases, and 11 bases lay outside the gene matches. The germline gives CDR1 MNHNS, CDR2 SASEGT. The CDR3 runs to 16 residues. The CDR3 DNA is TGTGCCAGCAGCGAACAAGACAGGGCCTATAACTATGGCTACACCTTC. As protein: CASSEQDRAYNYGYTF.

This clone was found a few times. Mismatch with germline at one junction end may stem from a read error. The sample holds other DNA sequences that translate to the same CDR3. The genes are TRBV6-2 or TRBV6-3 and TRBJ1-5; D is perhaps TRBD1 (5 bases). CDR1 and CDR2 (germline): MNHEY, SVGEGT. The CDR3 is 14 residues long. DNA of the CDR3: TGTGCCAGCAGCTACTCCGACAGCTATCAGCCCCAGCATTTT. It codes for CASSYSDSYQPQHF.

This clone occurred once. CDR3 nucleotides: TGTGCCAGCAGCTTAGTCAGTCAAGAGACCCAGTACTTC. The encoded protein is CASSLVSQETQYF. V gene TRBV7-2 combines with J gene TRBJ2-5; unclear D gene. Trimming took off 1 base at V and 2 bases at J, with 5 bases between the two ends. The CDR3 contains 13 residues. In germline, CDR1 is SGHTA, CDR2 FQGNSA.

The rearrangement links TRBV18 to TRBJ1-2; D ambiguous. The germline gives CDR1 KGHSH, CDR2 LQKENI. The V end lost 3 bases, the J end lost 7 bases, and 15 bases lay between the germline ends. The CDR3 contains 14 residues. The CDR3 region has the DNA TGTGCCAGCTCACCCTTTAACGAGGGCGGTGGCTACACCTTC. Its protein product is CASSPFNEGGGYTF.

J is TRBJ2-1 and V is TRBV24-1; D is perhaps TRBD1 (6 bases). The CDR3 runs to 15 residues. The V gene lost 3 bases and the J gene lost 5 bases, with 13 bases spanning the gap. CDR1 and CDR2 from the germline V gene are KGHDR and SFDVKD. CDR3 protein: CATSDPGQRNNEQFF. The CDR3 region has the DNA TGTGCCACCAGTGATCCCGGACAGCGAAACAATGAGCAGTTCTTC.

The rearrangement uses TRBV19 and TRBJ1-6; D possibly corresponds to TRBD1 (5 bases). The CDR3 sequence is 16 residues long. V was cut by 10 bases and J by 6 bases, with 22 bases left in between. Germline loops: CDR1 LNHDA, CDR2 SQIVND (reference sequence). The CDR3 region is CATSLGAAAFNSPLHF. As DNA, the CDR3 is TGTGCCACCTCTTTAGGGGCAGCCGCGTTTAATTCACCCCTCCACTTT.

This chain joins TRBV7-2 and TRBJ1-6; the match to TRBD1 covers 8 bases. The J segment lost 9 bases and the V segment lost 3 bases, leaving 4 bases of the junction unmatched. The CDR3 runs to 14 residues. CDR1 SGHTA and CDR2 FQGNSA come from the germline V gene. The CDR3 region is CASSFPDRASPLHF. The CDR3 DNA reads as TGTGCCAGCAGCTTCCCGGACAGGGCTTCACCCCTCCACTTT.

The rearrangement joins TRBV3-1 (or the pseudogene TRBV3-2) to TRBJ2-7; D is undetermined. Germline V CDR1 and CDR2: LGHDT, YNNKEL (reference sequence). This CDR3 contains 12 residues. The germline V and J ends were trimmed by 4 bases and 4 bases, with 8 bases remaining between them. The CDR3, as DNA: TGTGCCAGCAGCCCTCCCGCATACGAGCAGTACTTC. It yields the protein CASSPPAYEQYF.

The chain employs TRBV3-1 (or the pseudogene TRBV3-2) and TRBJ1-3; possibly TRBD1 for D (5 bases). V was trimmed by 2 bases and J by 2 bases, leaving 10 bases between them. This CDR3 spans 15 amino acids. Germline V gene lookup returns CDR1 LGHDT and CDR2 YNNKEL (reference sequence). CDR3 sequence (DNA): TGTGCCAGCAGCCAAACCACAGGAGCTGGAAACACCATATATTTT. This codes for CASSQTTGAGNTIYF.

The chain has TRBV28 and TRBJ2-3; D remains ambiguous. Per the germline V gene, CDR1 is MDHEN and CDR2 is SYDVKM. This CDR3 spans 13 amino acids. The V and J ends lost 7 bases and 6 bases respectively, with 14 bases between them. CDR3 nucleotides: TGTGCCAGCACCCTCGGGTGGGCGGATACGCAGTATTTT. Translating it yields CASTLGWADTQYF.

The V gene is TRBV15, the J gene TRBJ2-2; a weak D match, TRBD1 (5 bases). Trimming removed 3 bases at V and 6 bases at J, with 20 bases between. Looked up from germline, CDR1 is LNHNV and CDR2 is YYDKDF (reference sequence). The CDR3 is 17 amino acids. The CDR3 loop is CATSRERQGSLSGELFF. The CDR3 DNA follows: TGTGCCACCAGCAGGGAGAGGCAGGGAAGCCTATCCGGGGAGCTGTTTTTT.

The chain is built from TRBV28 and TRBJ1-2, with D unclear. Germline CDR1 and CDR2: MDHEN and SYDVKM. There are 12 residues in the CDR3. V was pared by 6 bases and J by 5 bases, with 10 bases between. Here the CDR3 DNA reads TGTGCCAGCAGGGGTCCGCTATATGGCTACACCTTC. Its protein product is CASRGPLYGYTF.

Details on this clone: A junction end diverges from the germline sequence, so it may reflect a read error. This chain links TRBV28 with TRBJ1-1; D is ambiguous. CDR1 is MDHEN and CDR2 is SYDVKM in the germline V gene. The CDR3 is 13 amino acids. CDR3 sequence: CVAKRQGTPKAFF. In DNA, the CDR3 is TGCGTCGCCAAAAGACAAGGAACCCCTAAAGCTTTCTTT.

This chain joins TRBV6-5 and TRBJ2-7, with D possibly being TRBD1 (5 bases). V was clipped by 5 bases and J by 1 base, with 6 bases between them. The CDR3 is made up of 12 amino acids. Per the germline V gene, CDR1 is MNHEY and CDR2 is SVGAGI. CDR3 sequence: CASSQGSYEQYF. The CDR3 region has the DNA TGTGCCAGCAGTCAGGGATCCTACGAGCAGTACTTC.

V usage is TRBV18 and J usage is TRBJ2-6; TRBD1 aligns across 9 bases. The germline gives CDR1 KGHSH, CDR2 LQKENI. J was trimmed by 11 bases and V by 2 bases; bases with no gene match: 10. This CDR3 contains 16 residues. CDR3 nucleotide sequence: TGTGCCAGCTCACCATCGACCGGGACAGGGTCTGACGTCCTGACTTTC. Its protein is CASSPSTGTGSDVLTF.

The count of this clone is one. CDR3 residues: CASSIGTGQGYEQYF. CDR3 nucleotides: TGTGCCAGTAGTATAGGAACAGGACAGGGATACGAGCAGTACTTC. This sequence joins TRBV19 and TRBJ2-7; 8 nucleotides line up with TRBD1. The CDR3 is made up of 15 amino acids. Trimming cost V 1 base and J 4 bases; bases outside gene matches: 6. Germline values: CDR1 LNHDA, CDR2 SQIVND (reference sequence).

The chain combines TRBV6-2 or TRBV6-3 with TRBJ2-7; 8 nucleotides line up with TRBD2. Germline values: CDR1 MNHEY, CDR2 SVGEGT. The CDR3 spans 14 residues. V shed 3 bases, J shed 3 bases, and the junction held 4 bases outside the gene matches. CDR3 residues: CASSYRGGLYEQYF. The CDR3 DNA is TGTGCCAGCAGTTATCGGGGGGGCCTCTACGAGCAGTACTTC.

This chain connects TRBV4-1 to TRBJ2-3, with TRBD1 identical over 8 bases. V was clipped by 5 bases and J by 0 bases; unmatched bases: 7. Per the germline V gene, CDR1 is MGHRA and CDR2 is YSYEKL. The CDR3 runs 16 residues. The CDR3 nucleotides read TGCGCCAGCAGCGAACTACGGACAGGGAGCACAGATACGCAGTATTTT. Amino acids: CASSELRTGSTDTQYF.

The CDR3 loop reads CASSSQRGGYTF. The CDR3 bases are TGTGCCAGCAGTTCTCAAAGGGGTGGCTACACCTTC. The rearrangement links TRBV28 to TRBJ1-2; possible D gene TRBD1, 5 bases. The V and J ends lost 4 bases and 7 bases respectively, with 10 bases between them. This CDR3 contains 12 residues. From germline, CDR1 is MDHEN and CDR2 SYDVKM.

The V and J genes are TRBV4-2 and TRBJ2-5, with 8 bases aligning to TRBD2. The CDR3 loop spans 16 amino acids. The germline CDR1 and CDR2 sequences are LGHNA and YNFKEQ. Losses at the gene ends were 1 base for V and 2 bases for J; bases not matched to a gene: 6. Here the CDR3 DNA reads TGTGCCAGCAGCCAAGTAGGGACTAGACCACAAGAGACCCAGTACTTC. Translation gives CASSQVGTRPQETQYF.

The CDR3 protein is CASSGFSNQPQHF. For the CDR3, the DNA is TGTGCCAGCAGTGGATTCAGCAATCAGCCCCAGCATTTT. This rearrangement joins TRBV2 to TRBJ1-5; D not resolved. CDR1 SNHLY and CDR2 FYNNEI come from the germline V gene. V lost 4 bases and J lost 1, with 5 bases in between. This CDR3 has 13 residues.

The chain recombines TRBV28 with TRBJ1-5; no clear D. Between the trimmed V and J ends, which lost 8 bases and 8 bases, there was a span of 19 bases. This CDR3 comprises 14 residues. From germline, CDR1 is MDHEN and CDR2 SYDVKM. In DNA form, the CDR3 reads TGTGCCAGCGAGTCTCCCCGGCTGGGAAAGCCCCAGCATTTT. Protein: CASESPRLGKPQHF. The whole variable domain, filled in from reference TRBV28 and TRBJ1-5, reads DVKVTQSSRYLVKRTGEKVFLECVQDMDHENMFWYRQDPGLGLRLIYFSYDVKMKEKGDIPEGYSVSREKKERFSLILESASTNQTSMYLCASESPRLGKPQHFGDGTRLSIL.

The chain carries TRBV6-5 and TRBJ1-3; D perhaps matches TRBD1 (6 bases). V gave up 0 bases and J gave up 2 bases, with 8 bases separating them. CDR3 length: 15 amino acids. Germline V gene sequence: CDR1 MNHEY, CDR2 SVGAGI. CDR3 amino acids: CASSYSGAAGNTIYF. The DNA for the CDR3 is TGTGCCAGCAGTTACTCGGGGGCGGCTGGAAACACCATATATTTT.

This clone has a single count. The rearrangement links TRBV5-6 to TRBJ1-2; 9 positions agree with TRBD1. J lost 2 bases, V lost 0 bases, and 5 bases had no gene match. Per the germline V gene, CDR1 is SGHDT and CDR2 is YYEEEE. The CDR3 length is 16 residues. The CDR3 loop is CASSLVGDRVNYGYTF. In nucleotides, the CDR3 is TGTGCCAGCAGCTTGGTGGGGGACAGGGTGAACTATGGCTACACCTTC.

The V and J genes are TRBV6-5 and TRBJ1-6, with TRBD1 matching over 7 bases. CDR3 size: 16 residues. Germline values: CDR1 MNHEY, CDR2 SVGAGI. V lost 4 bases to trimming and J lost 4 bases; unmatched junction nucleotides: 7. The CDR3 DNA sequence: TGTGCCAGCAGTTCCGGGACAGCAACTTATAATTCACCCCTCCACTTT. This translates into CASSSGTATYNSPLHF.

This chain uses TRBV28 with TRBJ1-2; the match to TRBD1 covers 7 bases. V gave up 5 bases and J gave up 0 bases; unmatched junction bases: 3. The CDR3 consists of 14 residues. CDR1 and CDR2 from the germline V gene are MDHEN and SYDVKM. The CDR3: CASSNQGANYGYTF. The CDR3 DNA is TGTGCCAGCAGTAACCAGGGGGCTAACTATGGCTACACCTTC.